This passage covers 22 T cell receptor beta chains from one sample sequenced in a study of blood T cell repertoires in COVID-19. Data came from immunoSEQ multiplex PCR; TCRdb stores just in-frame clones and leaves some out. Here the sample spans just over 300,000 clones, around 90% being singletons. The sample taken for sequencing was peripheral blood. The receptors stem from a man aged 18 to 29 with active or convalescent COVID-19.

The V call is TRBV3-1 (or the pseudogene TRBV3-2), the J call TRBJ1-2, with 8 bases fitting TRBD1. Germline V gene lookup returns CDR1 LGHDT and CDR2 YNNKEL (reference sequence). The ends lost 5 bases at V and 8 bases at J; junction bases unmatched: 16. The length of the CDR3 is 16 residues. The CDR3 sequence: CASSYQRQGAERGYTF. For the CDR3, the DNA is TGTGCCAGCAGCTACCAACGGCAGGGGGCTGAGAGGGGCTACACCTTC.

The gene calls are TRBV5-5 and TRBJ2-5, with no clear D. CDR1 and CDR2 from the germline V gene are SGHKS and YYEKEE (reference sequence). V was trimmed by 4 bases and J by 0 bases, leaving 10 bases between them. The CDR3 totals 14 residues. As DNA, the CDR3 is TGTGCCAGCAGCCAGGATAGATACCAAGAGACCCAGTACTTC. Encoded protein: CASSQDRYQETQYF.

V is TRBV7-2 and J is TRBJ1-1, with 10 bases aligning to TRBD1. In germline, CDR1 is SGHTA, CDR2 FQGNSA. The CDR3 is 16 amino acids. The V gene end was trimmed by 4 bases and the J gene end by 0 bases; junction bases not matched to a gene: 5. CDR3 DNA sequence: TGTGCCAGCAGCTGGGACAGGGGAGTGGTGAACACTGAAGCTTTCTTT. Translated: CASSWDRGVVNTEAFF.

V usage is TRBV7-9 and J usage is TRBJ2-7, with 8 bases identical to TRBD1. V trimming: 5 bases; J trimming: 3 bases; junction bases outside the gene matches: 9. The CDR3 consists of 15 residues. Germline CDR1 is SEHNR and CDR2 is FQNEAQ (reference sequence). The CDR3 nucleotides are TGTGCCAGCAGCCTAGGGGGACAGGTGGGCTACGAGCAGTACTTC. The encoded protein is CASSLGGQVGYEQYF.

The CDR3 spells CASSFGTAQRAFF. CDR3 DNA sequence: TGTGCCAGCAGTTTCGGGACAGCCCAACGAGCTTTCTTT. This chain joins TRBV12-3 or TRBV12-4 and TRBJ1-1, with TRBD1 matching over 7 bases. V lost 3 bases to trimming and J lost 10 bases; unmatched junction nucleotides: 8. This CDR3 has 13 amino acids.

The V and J genes are TRBV19 and TRBJ1-2, with 12 bases that match TRBD1. V lost 8 bases and J lost 1; bases outside the gene matches: 14. The CDR3 is made up of 18 amino acids. The germline V gene encodes CDR1 LNHDA and CDR2 SQIVND (reference sequence). The CDR3 protein is CASYGPGTGGPFNYGYTF. Here the CDR3 DNA reads TGTGCCAGTTACGGCCCGGGGACAGGGGGCCCTTTTAACTATGGCTACACCTTC.

This clone has more than one count but fewer than ten. This chain links TRBV9 with TRBJ2-1; D uncertain. The CDR3 length is 11 residues. Germline CDR1 SGDLS, CDR2 YYNGEE. The V gene lost 4 bases and the J gene lost 9 bases, with 8 bases spanning the gap. This CDR3 is CASSSRSEQFF. As DNA, the CDR3 is TGTGCCAGCAGCTCGCGGAGTGAGCAGTTCTTC.

V is TRBV3-1 (or the pseudogene TRBV3-2) and J is TRBJ2-5; 10 bases line up with TRBD1. The CDR3 is 17 amino acids. Per the germline V gene, CDR1 is LGHDT and CDR2 is YNNKEL (reference sequence). J was trimmed by 2 bases and V by 4 bases; bases with no gene match: 10. CDR3 sequence (DNA): TGTGCCAGCAGCCCAGGACAGGGGGGCTACTCTCAAGAGACCCAGTACTTC. This gives the protein CASSPGQGGYSQETQYF.

The CDR3: CASSFFGIWEGLDEQFF. CDR3 DNA sequence: TGCGCCAGCAGCTTTTTCGGGATCTGGGAGGGCCTAGATGAGCAGTTCTTC. The rearrangement links TRBV5-1 to TRBJ2-1; 7 nucleotides line up with TRBD2. The ends lost 2 bases at V and 8 bases at J; junction bases unmatched: 16. The CDR3 sequence is 17 residues long. Germline CDR1 SGHRS, CDR2 YFSETQ.

This clone was counted only a few times. The V gene is TRBV2, the J gene TRBJ1-5, with D possibly being TRBD1 (6 bases). The CDR3 has 16 residues. Germline V CDR1 and CDR2: SNHLY, FYNNEI. Trimming removed 3 bases at V and 2 bases at J, with 14 bases between. The CDR3 protein is CASSEGGGGGNQPQHF. CDR3 DNA: TGTGCCAGCAGTGAGGGGGGGGGCGGAGGCAATCAGCCCCAGCATTTT.

V gene TRBV27 combines with J gene TRBJ2-3, with a weak D call TRBD1 (5 bases). CDR3 size: 16 residues. The germline V gene encodes CDR1 MNHEY and CDR2 SMNVEV (reference sequence). V was shortened by 3 bases and J by 0 bases, with 13 bases between the two germline ends. The CDR3 region has the DNA TGTGCCAGCAGTTTGGTCCTGGGGCCTAGCACAGATACGCAGTATTTT. This gives the protein CASSLVLGPSTDTQYF.

The V gene is TRBV27, the J gene TRBJ2-2; D perhaps matches TRBD1 (6 bases). Germline V gene sequence: CDR1 MNHEY, CDR2 SMNVEV (reference sequence). The V end was cut by 6 bases, the J end by 8 bases, with 10 bases between. The CDR3 has 12 residues. CDR3 region: CASSQGSGELFF. The DNA for the CDR3 is TGTGCCAGCAGCCAGGGGTCAGGGGAGCTGTTTTTT.

The J gene is TRBJ2-1, the V gene TRBV6-5; TRBD2 matches 10 bases. Trimming removed 11 bases from V and 4 bases from J; junction bases left unmatched: 8. The germline V gene has CDR1 MNHEY and CDR2 SVGAGI. CDR3 length: 14 residues. The CDR3 protein is CAGGRTSGYNEQFF. CDR3 nucleotides: TGTGCCGGCGGACGGACTAGCGGTTACAATGAGCAGTTCTTC.

The V call is TRBV24-1, the J call TRBJ1-2; 8 nucleotides agree with TRBD1. This CDR3 has 12 residues. Germline V gene data show CDR1 as KGHDR and CDR2 as SFDVKD. Trimming took 3 bases from V and 9 from J; bases not matched to a gene: 2. The CDR3 region is CATSDDRGSYTF. CDR3 coding DNA: TGTGCCACCAGTGATGACAGGGGCAGCTACACCTTC.

This chain joins TRBV19 and TRBJ1-4, with 8 nucleotides matching TRBD1. The V and J ends lost 6 bases and 7 bases, in that order; junction bases with no gene match: 19. The germline V gene encodes CDR1 LNHDA and CDR2 SQIVND (reference sequence). The CDR3 covers 18 residues. The CDR3 DNA follows: TGTGCCAGTAGCGTCTACACATCCTCCGGACAGGGACGTGAAAAACTGTTTTTT. Amino acid sequence: CASSVYTSSGQGREKLFF.

The rearrangement links TRBV19 to TRBJ2-5; maybe TRBD1 (5 bases). Per germline, CDR1 LNHDA and CDR2 SQIVND (reference sequence). The CDR3 covers 15 residues. Trimming stripped 0 bases from V and 5 bases from J, with 13 bases between. CDR3 DNA: TGTGCCAGTAGTATAGATGGCAGGGCGTGGGAGACCCAGTACTTC. Translated: CASSIDGRAWETQYF.

This clone was detected a few times. V and J are TRBV7-9 and TRBJ2-7; the match to TRBD1 covers 8 bases. Germline CDR1 SEHNR, CDR2 FQNEAQ (reference sequence). V shed 4 bases and J 4 bases; nucleotides not matched to a gene: 21. The CDR3 sequence is 19 residues long. The CDR3 nucleotides read TGTGCCAGCAGCTCCCCTTATGCAGACCACAGGGGGAGGAGATACGAGCAGTACTTC. This translates into CASSSPYADHRGRRYEQYF. Full variable domain (rest looked up from reference TRBV7-9 and TRBJ2-7): DTGVSQNPRHKITKRGQNVTFRCDPISEHNRLYWYRQTLGQGPEFLTYFQNEAQLEKSRLLSDRFSAERPKGSFSTLEIQRTEQGDSAMYLCASSSPYADHRGRRYEQYFGPGTRLTVT.

The J gene is TRBJ1-1, the V gene TRBV19, with 10 bases that match TRBD1. Looked up from germline, CDR1 is LNHDA and CDR2 is SQIVND (reference sequence). There are 16 residues in the CDR3. The trim removed 3 bases at V and 1 base at J, leaving 5 bases unmatched. The chain's CDR3 is CASSIYGDRGNTEAFF. CDR3 DNA sequence: TGTGCCAGTAGTATTTACGGGGACAGGGGGAACACTGAAGCTTTCTTT.

The rearrangement links TRBV5-1 to TRBJ2-5, with a weak D call TRBD1 (7 bases). This CDR3 is built from 17 residues. V lost 0 bases to trimming and J lost 3 bases, with 18 bases between them. The germline V gene encodes CDR1 SGHRS and CDR2 YFSETQ. The chain's CDR3 is CASSLGQGLAAKETQYF. The CDR3 DNA reads as TGCGCCAGCAGCTTGGGACAGGGTTTAGCGGCGAAAGAGACCCAGTACTTC. The complete variable domain, with remaining parts taken from reference TRBV5-1 and TRBJ2-5, reads KAGVTQTPRYLIKTRGQQVTLSCSPISGHRSVSWYQQTPGQGLQFLFEYFSETQRNKGNFPGRFSGRQFSNSRSEMNVSTLELGDSALYLCASSLGQGLAAKETQYFGPGTRLLVL.

This chain uses TRBV11-2 with TRBJ2-7; D is possibly TRBD2 (6 bases). CDR3 length: 12 amino acids. CDR1 SGHAT and CDR2 FQNNGV come from the germline V gene. Trimming shortened V by 4 bases and J by 9 bases, and 13 bases separated the two germline ends. Here the CDR3 reads CASSSAGRWQYF. CDR3 nucleotides: TGTGCCAGCAGCTCCGCGGGGCGGTGGCAGTACTTC.

This rearrangement joins TRBV29-1 to TRBJ1-2; D is undetermined. The germline V and J ends were trimmed by 0 bases and 6 bases, with 17 bases remaining between them. Germline CDR1 is SQVTM and CDR2 is ANQGSEA. The CDR3 extends over 15 amino acids. CDR3 loop: CSVEDPDSLEDGYTF. CDR3 in DNA: TGCAGCGTTGAAGATCCGGACTCCCTAGAAGATGGCTACACCTTC.

The chain couples TRBV5-1 to TRBJ2-1; 10 nucleotides match TRBD2. V shed 1 base, J shed 3 bases, and the junction held 10 bases outside the gene matches. This CDR3 contains 18 residues. Germline V gene data show CDR1 as SGHRS and CDR2 as YFSETQ. The DNA of the CDR3 is TGCGCCAGCAGCTTGCTAGCGGGAGCACTGAGCGGCTACAATGAGCAGTTCTTC. The encoded protein is CASSLLAGALSGYNEQFF.